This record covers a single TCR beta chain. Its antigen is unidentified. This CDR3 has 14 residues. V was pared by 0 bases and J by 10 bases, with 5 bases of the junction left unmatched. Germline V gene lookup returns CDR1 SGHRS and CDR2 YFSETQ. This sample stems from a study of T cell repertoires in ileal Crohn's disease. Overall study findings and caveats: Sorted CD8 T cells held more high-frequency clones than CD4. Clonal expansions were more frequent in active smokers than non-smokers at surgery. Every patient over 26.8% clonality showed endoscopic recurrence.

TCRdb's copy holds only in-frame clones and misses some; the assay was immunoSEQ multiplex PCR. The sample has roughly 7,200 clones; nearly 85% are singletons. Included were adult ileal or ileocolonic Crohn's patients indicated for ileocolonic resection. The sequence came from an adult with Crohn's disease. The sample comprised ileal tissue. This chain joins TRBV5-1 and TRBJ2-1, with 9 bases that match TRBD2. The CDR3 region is CASSLGILAGEQFF. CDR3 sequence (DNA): TGCGCCAGCAGCTTGGGCATCCTAGCGGGAGAGCAGTTCTTC. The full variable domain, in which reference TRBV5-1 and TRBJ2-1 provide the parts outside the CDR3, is KAGVTQTPRYLIKTRGQQVTLSCSPISGHRSVSWYQQTPGQGLQFLFEYFSETQRNKGNFPGRFSGRQFSNSRSEMNVSTLELGDSALYLCASSLGILAGEQFFGPGTRLTVL.